Sequencing of this TCR beta chain was carried out in a study of CD8 T cells in ankylosing spondylitis. Study results and limitations: What appeared characteristic of ankylosing spondylitis blood was a TCR beta motif of eight or nine highly homologous variants.

This clonotype came up a few times. Its antigen is unknown. TCRdb analysed the 5' RACE reads with MiXCR anew, one entry per CDR3 protein. The sample has more than 250,000 distinct CDR3 sequences; less than 9.5% are singletons. Source material: blood, either unsorted or a sorted T cell fraction (not recorded which). The TCR sequence derives from a male donor with ankylosing spondylitis.

CDR3 nucleotide sequence: TGTGCCAGCAGTTCCCCTCATGGGGTGGAAGAGCAGTACTTC. Translation gives CASSSPHGVEEQYF. The chain joins TRBV27 to TRBJ2-7; D unresolved. CDR3 length: 14 residues. Trimming stripped 4 bases from V and 7 bases from J, with 17 bases between. Germline values: CDR1 MNHEY, CDR2 SMNVEV (reference sequence).